This TCR beta chain was sequenced in a study of radiotherapy plus CTLA-4 blockade in lung cancer. Study as a whole: Disease control was present in around a third of patients, and objective responses in roughly 17%.

Generated by immunoSEQ multiplex PCR, the TCRdb table keeps only in-frame clones and is missing some. Seen here are over 95,000 clones, approximately 72% observed once, and the top ten hold roughly 3.1%. The CDR3 loop spans 15 amino acids. Germline CDR1 and CDR2: SNHLY and FYNNEI. The trim removed 6 bases at V and 4 bases at J, leaving 7 bases unmatched. The sequence was collected from a human donor with non-small cell lung cancer who had a partial response to radiotherapy plus ipilimumab. Some clones in this sample may be carry-over from other donors' samples. V and J are TRBV2 and TRBJ1-5; 9 bases fit TRBD1. Sequenced here: peripheral blood, sampled from a patient treated with radiotherapy plus ipilimumab. This CDR3 reads CASSLWDRANQPQHF. The CDR3 DNA follows: TGTGCCAGCAGCCTGTGGGACAGGGCGAATCAGCCCCAGCATTTT.